This T cell receptor beta chain is from a study of Graves' ophthalmopathy and Graves' hyperthyroidism. Beta-chain TCR CDR3 regions were amplified from RNA transcripts. HTBI primers served in a first-round RT-PCR, which a second-round multiplex PCR followed. Each CDR3 protein gets one entry after TCRdb re-called the multiplex PCR reads with MiXCR. The table shows 650,000 to 900,000 distinct CDR3 sequences, with roughly two fifths occurring only once. The source material was peripheral blood. The clonotype originates from an adult man with Graves' ophthalmopathy.

The CDR3 DNA follows: TGTGCCAGCAGCTCCGACTGGACTGCTGAGCAGTTCTTC. This sequence encodes CASSSDWTAEQFF. The rearrangement uses TRBV11-2 and TRBJ2-7; D might be TRBD2 (5 bases). The better agreement between TRBJ2-1 and the DNA end casts doubt on the J call. The CDR3 is made up of 13 amino acids. Germline assignment: CDR1 SGHAT and CDR2 FQNNGV.